The next 25 T cell receptor beta chains were all read from a single sample in a study of OX40 agonist ivuxolimab in advanced cancers. Sequencing used immunoSEQ multiplex PCR; TCRdb keeps in-frame clones, though not all of them. The sample holds roughly 60,000 clones, 70% to 90% seen once. This sample comprised CD4+ or CD8+ T cells sorted from blood, obtained in a trial of the OX40 agonist ivuxolimab. The receptors stem from an adult with an advanced solid tumor such as melanoma, head and neck, liver or kidney cancer.

V usage is TRBV7-3 and J usage is TRBJ1-1; D is unclear. Per the germline V gene, CDR1 is SGHTA and CDR2 is FQGTGA. CDR3 size: 13 residues. Trimming removed 8 bases from V and 3 bases from J, with 13 bases in between. CDR3 in DNA: TGTGCCAGCGGGCCCCGGGGTGACACTGAAGCTTTCTTT. As protein: CASGPRGDTEAFF. Variable domain in full (rest from reference TRBV7-3 and TRBJ1-1): GAGVSQTPSNKVTEKGKYVELRCDPISGHTALYWYRQSLGQGPEFLIYFQGTGAADDSGLPNDRFFAVRPEGSVSTLKIQRTERGDSAVYLCASGPRGDTEAFFGQGTRLTVV.

CDR3 nucleotides: TGTGCCAGCAGCTTGGTGGGGGGAGGGCGTGAGCAGTTCTTC. It yields the protein CASSLVGGGREQFF. The V gene is TRBV5-5, the J gene TRBJ2-1; 7 bases map to TRBD2. The V segment lost 0 bases and the J segment 9 bases; nucleotides outside the gene matches: 6. Looked up from germline, CDR1 is SGHKS and CDR2 is YYEKEE (reference sequence). The length of the CDR3 is 14 residues.

The rearrangement links TRBV7-8 to TRBJ1-4, with 7 bases lining up with TRBD1. Trimming cost V 5 bases and J 8 bases; bases outside gene matches: 8. The germline V gene encodes CDR1 SGHVS and CDR2 FQNEAQ. The CDR3 contains 14 residues. The CDR3 sequence is CASSRRQGGEKLFF. The CDR3 DNA is TGTGCCAGCAGCCGACGACAGGGCGGGGAAAAACTGTTTTTT. Full variable domain (remainder filled in from reference TRBV7-8 and TRBJ1-4): GAGVSQSPRYKVAKRGQDVALRCDPISGHVSLFWYQQALGQGPEFLTYFQNEAQLDKSGLPSDRFFAERPEGSVSTLKIQRTQQEDSAVYLCASSRRQGGEKLFFGSGTQLSVL.

The rearrangement joins TRBV6-4 to TRBJ2-2; 9 bases line up with TRBD2. V was clipped by 4 bases and J by 2 bases; unmatched bases: 2. The CDR3 length is 15 residues. The V gene's germline CDR1 is MRHNA and CDR2 SNTAGT. The CDR3 is CASSVSGGNTGELFF. CDR3 bases: TGTGCCAGCAGTGTTAGCGGGGGTAACACCGGGGAGCTGTTTTTT.

The genes are TRBV7-2 and TRBJ2-3; no clear D gene. V shed 3 bases and J shed 1 base, with 11 bases lying between them. Germline CDR1 and CDR2: SGHTA and FQGNSA. CDR3 length: 15 amino acids. The CDR3 DNA is TGTGCCAGCAGCTTGTCTCCCAAAGGCACAGATACGCAGTATTTT. This codes for CASSLSPKGTDTQYF.

The rearrangement joins TRBV28 to TRBJ2-5; either TRBD1 or TRBD2 may supply D (5 bases each). Judging by the DNA end, TRBJ2-7 fits better; the J call may be wrong. In germline, CDR1 is MDHEN, CDR2 SYDVKM. The CDR3 has 13 residues. For the CDR3, the DNA is TGTGCCAGCACCCTGGGGGTACCCTACGAGCAGTACTTC. Translation: CASTLGVPYEQYF.

In regard to this clone: The junction departs from the called germline gene at one end, perhaps through a read error. This chain connects TRBV7-2 to TRBJ2-2; 7 bases agree with TRBD2. The CDR3 has 16 amino acids. Germline-derived CDR1 and CDR2 are SGHTA and FQGNSA. Written as DNA, the CDR3 is TGTGCCAGCAGCTTAGCGGGGGGGAGGAACGCCGGGGAGCTGTTTTTT. Its translation is CASSLAGGRNAGELFF. The full variable domain, rest sourced from reference TRBV7-2 and TRBJ2-2, is GAGVSQSPSNKVTEKGKDVELRCDPISGHTALYWYRQSLGQGLEFLIYFQGNSAPDKSGLPSDRFSAERTGGSVSTLTIQRTQQEDSAVYLCASSLAGGRNAGELFFGEGSRLTVL.

This clone was counted once. The V gene is TRBV7-2, the J gene TRBJ2-7; D not resolved. Trimming left V 1 base short and J 5 bases short, with 6 bases between. This CDR3 comprises 12 residues. Looked up from germline, CDR1 is SGHTA and CDR2 is FQGNSA. CDR3 sequence reads: CASSLVGDEQYF. The CDR3 nucleotides read TGTGCCAGCAGCTTAGTAGGAGACGAGCAGTACTTC.

The rearrangement joins TRBV5-1 to TRBJ2-1; no clear D gene. Trimming took off 0 bases at V and 10 bases at J, with 11 bases between the two ends. Per the germline V gene, CDR1 is SGHRS and CDR2 is YFSETQ. There are 13 residues in the CDR3. The CDR3 DNA reads as TGCGCCAGCAGCTTGGATGTTTTGCGGGAGCAGTTCTTC. Protein sequence: CASSLDVLREQFF.

This chain joins TRBV2 and TRBJ2-5; a weak D match, TRBD1 (5 bases). There are 15 residues in the CDR3. V gave up 7 bases and J gave up 5 bases, with 20 bases separating them. CDR1 is SNHLY, CDR2 FYNNEI, per germline. The CDR3 spells CASNARVPSLETQYF. The CDR3 DNA reads TGTGCCAGCAATGCCAGGGTGCCCTCCCTGGAGACCCAGTACTTC.

V is TRBV5-6 and J is TRBJ2-7, with TRBD1 matching 9 bases. CDR1 and CDR2 from the germline V gene are SGHDT and YYEEEE. After removal of 2 bases from V and 4 bases from J, the junction contained 7 bases not matched to a gene. The CDR3 is made up of 15 amino acids. CDR3 DNA: TGTGCCAGCAGCTTATTCCTGGACAGGGGATACGAGCAGTACTTC. Translated: CASSLFLDRGYEQYF.

The V call is TRBV18, the J call TRBJ1-3; TRBD1 aligns across 7 bases. The CDR3 length is 15 residues. The V segment lost 6 bases and the J segment 4 bases; nucleotides outside the gene matches: 9. Germline V gene sequence: CDR1 KGHSH, CDR2 LQKENI. As DNA, the CDR3 is TGTGCCAGCTCCCCGGCTACGGGACAGGGAAACACCATATATTTT. This codes for CASSPATGQGNTIYF.

The rearrangement uses TRBV19 and TRBJ1-1, with unresolved D. V was trimmed by 1 base and J by 0 bases, leaving 3 bases between them. In germline, CDR1 is LNHDA, CDR2 SQIVND (reference sequence). The CDR3 has 13 residues. The CDR3 loop is CASSIAVNTEAFF. CDR3 in DNA: TGTGCCAGTAGTATAGCCGTGAACACTGAAGCTTTCTTT.

This chain's CDR3 is CAWSNRTRRVLGNIQYF. The CDR3 bases are TGTGCCTGGAGTAATCGGACAAGGAGGGTGTTAGGGAACATTCAGTACTTC. This chain connects TRBV30 to TRBJ2-4, with a possible D match to TRBD2 (6 bases). The CDR3 loop spans 17 amino acids. Deletions cut 2 bases from V and 7 bases from J, with 24 bases between. Germline CDR1 reads GTSNPN; CDR2 reads SVGIG (reference sequence).

This clone was observed a single time. The chain joins TRBV6-6 to TRBJ2-7; TRBD1 matches at 7 bases. The V gene end was trimmed by 6 bases and the J gene end by 2 bases; junction bases not matched to a gene: 7. Germline CDR1 reads MNHNY; CDR2 reads SVGAGI (reference sequence). The CDR3 length is 14 residues. The CDR3 bases are TGTGCCAGCAGATACGGGACAGACCCCTACGAGCAGTACTTC. Encoded protein: CASRYGTDPYEQYF.

J is TRBJ1-5 and V is TRBV2, with D possibly matching TRBD1 (5 bases). This CDR3 region has 15 residues. V shed 6 bases and J shed 3 bases, with 15 bases lying between them. CDR1 SNHLY and CDR2 FYNNEI come from the germline V gene. CDR3 in DNA: TGTGCCAGCAGGCTACTGTGGGGGAACAATCAGCCCCAGCATTTT. Translation gives CASRLLWGNNQPQHF.

This chain uses TRBV7-6 with TRBJ2-2; the D gene is possibly TRBD2 (5 bases). CDR3 size: 16 residues. V was trimmed by 1 base and J by 0 bases, leaving 9 bases between them. Germline V CDR1 and CDR2: SGHVS, FNYEAQ. CDR3 in amino acids: CASSLESGANTGELFF. For the CDR3, the DNA is TGTGCCAGCAGCTTAGAGAGCGGCGCGAACACCGGGGAGCTGTTTTTT. The full variable domain, with the rest looked up from reference TRBV7-6 and TRBJ2-2, is GAGVSQSPRYKVTKRGQDVALRCDPISGHVSLYWYRQALGQGPEFLTYFNYEAQQDKSGLPNDRFSAERPEGSISTLTIQRTEQRDSAMYRCASSLESGANTGELFFGEGSRLTVL.

Regarding this clone: Other nucleotide sequences in the sample specify the same CDR3. The CDR3 is CASSWTGGNYGYTF. CDR3 DNA: TGTGCCAGCAGCTGGACAGGGGGCAACTATGGCTACACCTTC. This sequence joins TRBV5-4 and TRBJ1-2; TRBD1 matches at 11 bases. The V gene's germline CDR1 is SGHNT and CDR2 YYREEE (reference sequence). V shed 3 bases and J 2 bases; nucleotides not matched to a gene: 0. The CDR3 has 14 amino acids.

The CDR3, as DNA: TGCAGCGTCGGCGATGACTATGGCTACACCTTC. Its translation: CSVGDDYGYTF. This chain connects TRBV29-1 to TRBJ1-2; D remains unclear. Germline CDR1 and CDR2: SQVTM and ANQGSEA. Between the trimmed V and J ends, which lost 6 bases and 3 bases, there was a span of 8 bases. The CDR3 has 11 amino acids.

The chain has TRBV13 and TRBJ2-5; 7 bases map to TRBD2. The end of the DNA is better explained by TRBJ2-7, so the J call may be wrong. The CDR3 consists of 15 residues. Germline V gene data show CDR1 as PRHDT and CDR2 as FYEKMQ (reference sequence). DNA of the CDR3: TGTGCCAGCAGCACCCTAGCGGAGCGAACCTACGAGCAGTACTTC. Encoded protein: CASSTLAERTYEQYF.

A few counts support this clone. V and J are TRBV5-1 and TRBJ1-1, with 7 bases identical to TRBD1. Germline V CDR1 and CDR2: SGHRS, YFSETQ. V was pared by 4 bases and J by 7 bases, with 10 bases of the junction left unmatched. CDR3 length equals 14 residues. The CDR3 DNA reads TGCGCCAGCAGCCTGCTCGGACAGGATGGTGAAGCTTTCTTT. It specifies CASSLLGQDGEAFF.

CDR3 protein: CASSQGTSGESGANVLTF. The CDR3 nucleotides read TGTGCCAGCAGCCAAGGGACTAGCGGGGAATCTGGGGCCAACGTCCTGACTTTC. The V and J genes are TRBV28 and TRBJ2-6, with TRBD2 matching 13 bases. This CDR3 spans 18 amino acids. The germline V gene has CDR1 MDHEN and CDR2 SYDVKM. The J segment lost 1 base and the V segment lost 6 bases, leaving 6 bases of the junction unmatched.

This clone was picked up a small number of times. The chain uses TRBV5-1 and TRBJ2-5, with 7 bases aligning to TRBD2. Unmatched junction bases numbered 10, after V lost 1 base and J lost 13 bases. The germline V gene has CDR1 SGHRS and CDR2 YFSETQ. This CDR3 spans 13 amino acids. This CDR3 reads CASSLLGSGVRYF. Written as DNA, the CDR3 is TGCGCCAGCAGCTTGCTGGGGAGCGGGGTACGGTACTTC.

This clone was detected a few times. The CDR3 loop reads CASSPWQTNEKLFF. The DNA of the CDR3 is TGTGCCAGCTCACCATGGCAAACTAATGAAAAACTGTTTTTT. V and J are TRBV18 and TRBJ1-4, with D uncertain. The CDR3 has 14 residues. Per germline, CDR1 KGHSH and CDR2 LQKENI. Between the trimmed V and J ends, which lost 2 bases and 1 base, there was a span of 5 bases.

The chain couples TRBV5-4 to TRBJ2-5, with D possibly being TRBD1 (5 bases). The J call is uncertain, as TRBJ2-7 better fits the DNA end. Germline V gives CDR1 SGHNT, CDR2 YYREEE (reference sequence). This CDR3 comprises 14 residues. In nucleotides, the CDR3 is TGTGCCAGCAGCGTAGGGGCAGCCCTCAACGAGCAGTACTTC. Translated: CASSVGAALNEQYF.